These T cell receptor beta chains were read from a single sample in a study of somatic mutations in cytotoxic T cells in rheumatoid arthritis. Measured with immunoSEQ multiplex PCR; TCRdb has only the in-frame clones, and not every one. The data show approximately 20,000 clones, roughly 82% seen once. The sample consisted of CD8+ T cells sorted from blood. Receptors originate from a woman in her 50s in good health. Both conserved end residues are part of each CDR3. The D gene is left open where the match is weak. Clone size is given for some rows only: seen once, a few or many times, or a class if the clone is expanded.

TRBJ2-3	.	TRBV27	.	TGTGCCAGCAGGGGAGGGACAGCTGATACGCAGTATTTT	CASRGGTADTQYF
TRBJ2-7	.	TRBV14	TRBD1	TGTGCCAGCAGCCTCCTCGAGGGGGCTGACTACGAGCAGTACTTC	CASSLLEGADYEQYF
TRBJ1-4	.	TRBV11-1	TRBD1	TGTGCCAGCAGTTTTCGCGGGGACAGTGGAGAAAAACTGTTTTTT	CASSFRGDSGEKLFF
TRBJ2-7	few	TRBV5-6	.	TGTGCCAGCAGCTTAGACCTGGGTCGGGAGCAGTACTTC	CASSLDLGREQYF
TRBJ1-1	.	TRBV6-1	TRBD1	TGTGCCAGCAGTGAAGCGCGTGGGCAGGGGGGAAGGAACACTGAAGCTTTCTTT	CASSEARGQGGRNTEAFF
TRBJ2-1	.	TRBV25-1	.	TGTGCCAGCAGTGAATTGCCCCGGGACACCCTATACAATGAGCAGTTCTTC	CASSELPRDTLYNEQFF
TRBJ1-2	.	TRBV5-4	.	TGTGCCAGCAGCTTGGGTACCGGTGGCTACACCTTC	CASSLGTGGYTF
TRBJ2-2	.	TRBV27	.	TGTGCCAGCAGTCCAAACACTAAGGAGCTGTTTTTT	CASSPNTKELFF
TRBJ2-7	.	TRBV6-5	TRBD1	TGTGCCAGCAGCATGGGACAGGGACACTACGAGCAGTACTTC	CASSMGQGHYEQYF
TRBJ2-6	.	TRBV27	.	TGTGCCAGCAGTTTCGATTCTGACTCTGGGGCCAACGTCCTGACTTTC	CASSFDSDSGANVLTF
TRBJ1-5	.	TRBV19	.	TGTGCCAGTAGTGACCCCGTAGGCGCGGGGTTAAATCAGCCCCAGCATTTT	CASSDPVGAGLNQPQHF
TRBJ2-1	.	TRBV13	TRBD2	TGTGCCAGCAGCTTCGCCAGCGGGAGTACCCCTCCCGCCTACAATGAGCAGTTCTTC	CASSFASGSTPPAYNEQFF
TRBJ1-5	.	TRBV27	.	TGTGCCAGCAGTTTATATGTGGGGGGTCAACCCTGGCGTCAGCCCCAGCATTTT	CASSLYVGGQPWRQPQHF
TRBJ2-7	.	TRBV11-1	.	TGTGCCAGCAGCTTAGATAGCAGTTACGAGCAGTACTTC	CASSLDSSYEQYF
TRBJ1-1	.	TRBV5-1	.	TGCGCCAGCAGCCTCGGCGGGGTGGGGAACACTGAAGCTTTCTTT	CASSLGGVGNTEAFF
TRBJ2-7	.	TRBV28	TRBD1	TGTGCCAGCCGCGCGGGGGGACAGGGGGATGGCGAGCAGTACTTC	CASRAGGQGDGEQYF
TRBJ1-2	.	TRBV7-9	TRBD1	TGTGCCAGCAGCTCATCCGGGACAGGCCCGGGGGGCTACACCTTC	CASSSSGTGPGGYTF
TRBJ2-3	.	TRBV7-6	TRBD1	TGTGCCAGCAGCTCCGGGACCAGGGGGAGCACAGATACGCAGTATTTT	CASSSGTRGSTDTQYF
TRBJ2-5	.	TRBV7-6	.	TGTGCCAGCAGCTTAGGGGTGGTATCTCGAGTAGGGGAGACCCAGTACTTC	CASSLGVVSRVGETQYF
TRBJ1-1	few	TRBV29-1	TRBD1	TGCAGCCCTGAGGGGGCGGAGGACACTGAAGCTTTCTTT	CSPEGAEDTEAFF
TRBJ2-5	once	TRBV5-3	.	TGTGCCAGAAGCTTGGTTAGGAGGGGGTTCCAAGAGACCCAGTACTTC	CARSLVRRGFQETQYF
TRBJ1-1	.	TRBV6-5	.	TGTGCCAGCAGATTGGGGGGAAACACTGAAGCTTTCTTT	CASRLGGNTEAFF
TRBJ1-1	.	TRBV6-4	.	TGTGCCAGCAGCGAAGAAGGGATGAACACTGAAGCTTTCTTT	CASSEEGMNTEAFF
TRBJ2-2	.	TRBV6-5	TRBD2	TGTGCCAGCAGTTACCATATGCGGGGGGGTTCCAGCAGGCTGTTTTTT	CASSYHMRGGSSRLFF
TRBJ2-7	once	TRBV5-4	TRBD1	TGTGCCAGCAGTGCCGGGACAGGTTCCTACGAGCAGTACTTC	CASSAGTGSYEQYF
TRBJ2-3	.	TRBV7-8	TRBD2	TGTGCCAGCAGCCGGACAGCGGGAGGGCTCACAGATACGCAGTATTTT	CASSRTAGGLTDTQYF
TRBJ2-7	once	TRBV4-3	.	TGCGCCAGCAGCCAAGAGCGCTGGGGCTCCTACGAGCAGTACTTC	CASSQERWGSYEQYF
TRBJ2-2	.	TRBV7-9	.	TGTGCCAGCAGATTCGGGCGGGCTCACACCGGGGAGCTGTTTTTT	CASRFGRAHTGELFF
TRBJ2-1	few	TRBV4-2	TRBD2	TGTGCCAGCAGCCAATCCGGGGGGGCCCACAATGAGCAGTTCTTC	CASSQSGGAHNEQFF
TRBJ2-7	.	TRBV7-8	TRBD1	TGTGCCAGCAGCTTAGCGGGGGACAGCTACGAGCAGTACTTC	CASSLAGDSYEQYF
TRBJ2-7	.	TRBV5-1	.	TGCGCCAGCATCCAACGGACAGCTCTGAGTCCCTACGAGCAGTACTTC	CASIQRTALSPYEQYF
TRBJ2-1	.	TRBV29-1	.	TGCAGCGTTGAAGGGCGAGGTTACAATGAGCAGTTCTTC	CSVEGRGYNEQFF
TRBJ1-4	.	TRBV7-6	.	TGTGCCAGCAGCTCCAACAGAGCAACTAATGAAAAACTGTTTTTT	CASSSNRATNEKLFF
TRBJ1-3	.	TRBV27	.	TGTGCCAGCAGCCCCAACAGGGGAAACACCATATATTTT	CASSPNRGNTIYF
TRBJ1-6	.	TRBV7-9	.	TGTGCCAGCAGCCCGAATAATTCACCCCTCCACTTT	CASSPNNSPLHF
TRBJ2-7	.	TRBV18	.	TGTGCCAGCTCATCGGAACCTACAGGGTCCTCCTACGAGCAGTACTTC	CASSSEPTGSSYEQYF
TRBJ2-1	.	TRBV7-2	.	TGTGCCAGCAGCTTAGGCCCGGACTTGGCGAACAATGAGCAGTTCTTC	CASSLGPDLANNEQFF
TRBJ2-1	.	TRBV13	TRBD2	TGTGCCAGCAGTCCGACTAGCGGGGGCTACAATGAGCAGTTCTTC	CASSPTSGGYNEQFF
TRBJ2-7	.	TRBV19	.	TGTGCCAGTAGTATAGAGGAGACAACCCTACCCTACGAGCAGTACTTC	CASSIEETTLPYEQYF
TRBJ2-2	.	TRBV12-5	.	TGTGCTAGTGGTTTGGTACGGGCAGCCAACACCGGGGAGCTGTTTTTT	CASGLVRAANTGELFF
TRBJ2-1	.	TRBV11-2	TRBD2	TGTGCCAGCAGCCCTAGCGGATCCTACAATGAGCAGTTCTTC	CASSPSGSYNEQFF
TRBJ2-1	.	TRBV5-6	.	TGTGCCAGCAGCTTTGGGACTTCGAATGAGCAGTTCTTC	CASSFGTSNEQFF
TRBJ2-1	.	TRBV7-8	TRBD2	TGTGCCAGCAGCTTAGGTTTCTGGGGCGGGAGTTCCCCCTACAATGAGCAGTTCTTC	CASSLGFWGGSSPYNEQFF
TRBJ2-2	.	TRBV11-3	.	TGTGCCAGCAGATCCACAAAGAACACCGGGGAGCTGTTTTTT	CASRSTKNTGELFF
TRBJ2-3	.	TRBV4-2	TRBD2	TGTGCCAGCAGCCAACTTTTGGGACTAGCGCTTAGCACAGATACGCAGTATTTT	CASSQLLGLALSTDTQYF
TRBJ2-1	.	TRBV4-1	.	TGCGCCAGCAGCCAAAACAGAGGAAATGAGCAGTTCTTC	CASSQNRGNEQFF
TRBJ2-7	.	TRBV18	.	TGTGCCAGCTCGGAAGACACCGTGGTGTCCTACGAGCAGTACTTC	CASSEDTVVSYEQYF
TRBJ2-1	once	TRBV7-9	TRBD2	TGTGCCAGCAGCCCCGCTAGCGGCAGCTCCTACAATGAGCAGTTCTTC	CASSPASGSSYNEQFF
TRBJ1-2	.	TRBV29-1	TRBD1	TGCAGCGTTGAAGATCCCGGGACAGATTATGGCTACACCTTC	CSVEDPGTDYGYTF
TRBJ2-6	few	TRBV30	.	TGTGCCTGGAGTCCCCTTCGGGGGGCCAACGTCCTGACTTTC	CAWSPLRGANVLTF
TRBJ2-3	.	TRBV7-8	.	TGTGCCAGCAGCTTAGTAGGGGGAGTAGCAGATACGCAGTATTTT	CASSLVGGVADTQYF
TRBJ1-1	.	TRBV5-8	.	TGTGCCAGCAGTCGGGCCCAGAGGGCTGAAGCTTTCTTT	CASSRAQRAEAFF
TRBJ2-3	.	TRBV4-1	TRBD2	TGCGCCAGCAGCCCAAAGACTAGCGGGAGGGCCGGGGGCACAGATACGCAGTATTTT	CASSPKTSGRAGGTDTQYF
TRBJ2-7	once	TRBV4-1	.	TGCGCCAGCAGCCAAGAGCGCCTAGAGGGAACCTACGAGCAGTACTTC	CASSQERLEGTYEQYF
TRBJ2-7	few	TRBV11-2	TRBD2	TGTGCCAGCAGCTTAGAAGGCGGGAGGACATCGAAACTTTCCTACGAGCAGTACTTC	CASSLEGGRTSKLSYEQYF
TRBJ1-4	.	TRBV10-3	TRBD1	TGTGCCACCACAGGGGATGGGGAAAAACTGTTTTTT	CATTGDGEKLFF
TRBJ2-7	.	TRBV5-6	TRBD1	TGTGCCAGCAGCTTGGAGGGACAGGACTACCTCGTTCGCTACGAGCAGTACTTC	CASSLEGQDYLVRYEQYF
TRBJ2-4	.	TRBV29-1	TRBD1	TGCAGCGTTGAAGATTATGCTGGGACAGGCGGCACAAACATTCAGTACTTC	CSVEDYAGTGGTNIQYF
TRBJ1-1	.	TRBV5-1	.	TGCGCCAGCAGCGGGGGTGGCACTGAAGCTTTCTTT	CASSGGGTEAFF
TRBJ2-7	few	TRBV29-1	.	TGCAGCGTTGAATCCAGGGACTACGAGCAGTACTTC	CSVESRDYEQYF